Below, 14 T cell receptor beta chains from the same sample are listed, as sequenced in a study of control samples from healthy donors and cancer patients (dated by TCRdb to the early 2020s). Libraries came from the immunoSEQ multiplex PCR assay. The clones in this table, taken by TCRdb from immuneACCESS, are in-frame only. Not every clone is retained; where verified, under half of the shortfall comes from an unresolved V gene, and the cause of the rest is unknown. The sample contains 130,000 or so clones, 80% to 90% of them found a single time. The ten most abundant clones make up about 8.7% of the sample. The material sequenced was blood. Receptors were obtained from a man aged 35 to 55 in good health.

CDR3 residues: CASTSKGTGKNIQYF. For the CDR3, the DNA is TGTGCCAGTACCTCAAAAGGAACAGGGAAAAACATTCAGTACTTC. J is TRBJ2-4 and V is TRBV19; a possible D gene is TRBD1 (6 bases). Trimming pared 7 bases from V and 4 bases from J, leaving 17 bases between. Germline loops: CDR1 LNHDA, CDR2 SQIVND (reference sequence). This CDR3 contains 15 residues.

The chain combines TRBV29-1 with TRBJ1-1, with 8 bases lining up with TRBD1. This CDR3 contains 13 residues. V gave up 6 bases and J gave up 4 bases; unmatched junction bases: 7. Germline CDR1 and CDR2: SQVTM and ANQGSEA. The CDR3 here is CSVNGQGGTEAFF. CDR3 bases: TGCAGCGTCAACGGACAGGGCGGCACTGAAGCTTTCTTT.

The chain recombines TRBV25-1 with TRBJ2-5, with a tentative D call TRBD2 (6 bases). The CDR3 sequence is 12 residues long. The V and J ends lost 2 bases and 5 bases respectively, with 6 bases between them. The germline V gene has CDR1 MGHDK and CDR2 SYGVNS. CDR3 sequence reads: CASSERGETQYF. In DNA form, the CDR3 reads TGTGCCAGCAGTGAACGGGGGGAGACCCAGTACTTC.

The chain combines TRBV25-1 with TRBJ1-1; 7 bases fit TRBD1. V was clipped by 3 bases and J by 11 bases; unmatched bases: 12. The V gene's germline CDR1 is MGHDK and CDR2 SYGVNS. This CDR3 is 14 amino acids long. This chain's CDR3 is CASSDGTASRRAFF. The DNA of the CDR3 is TGTGCCAGCAGTGACGGGACAGCTTCCCGGAGGGCTTTCTTT.

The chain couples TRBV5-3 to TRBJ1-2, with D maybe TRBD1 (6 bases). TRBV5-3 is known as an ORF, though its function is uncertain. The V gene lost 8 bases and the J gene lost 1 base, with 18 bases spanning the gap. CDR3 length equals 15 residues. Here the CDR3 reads CASGKGGRNNYGYTF. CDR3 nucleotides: TGTGCCAGCGGAAAGGGGGGCAGGAATAACTATGGCTACACCTTC.

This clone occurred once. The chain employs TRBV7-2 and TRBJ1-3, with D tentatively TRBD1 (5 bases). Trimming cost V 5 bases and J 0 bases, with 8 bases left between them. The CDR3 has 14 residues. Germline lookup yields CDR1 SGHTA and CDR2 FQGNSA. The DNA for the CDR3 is TGTGCCAGCAGCCCTGGGACCTCTGGAAACACCATATATTTT. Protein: CASSPGTSGNTIYF.

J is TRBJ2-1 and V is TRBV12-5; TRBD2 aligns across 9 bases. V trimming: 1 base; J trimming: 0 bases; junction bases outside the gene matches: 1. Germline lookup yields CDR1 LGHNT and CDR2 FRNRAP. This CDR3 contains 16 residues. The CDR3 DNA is TGTGCTAGTGGTTTGGCTAGCGGGGCCTCCTACAATGAGCAGTTCTTC. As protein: CASGLASGASYNEQFF.

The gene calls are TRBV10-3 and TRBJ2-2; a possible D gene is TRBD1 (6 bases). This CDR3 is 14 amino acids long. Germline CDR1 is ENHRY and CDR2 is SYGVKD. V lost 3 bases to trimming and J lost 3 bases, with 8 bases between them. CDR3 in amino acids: CAISDKGDTGELFF. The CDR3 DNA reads TGTGCCATCAGTGATAAGGGGGACACCGGGGAGCTGTTTTTT.

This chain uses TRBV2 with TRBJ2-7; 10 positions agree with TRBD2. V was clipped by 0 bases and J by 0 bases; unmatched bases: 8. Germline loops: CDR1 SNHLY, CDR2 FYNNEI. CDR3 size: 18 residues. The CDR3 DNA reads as TGTGCCAGCAGTGAAGCGAGAGCTAGCGGGGGTTCCTCCTACGAGCAGTACTTC. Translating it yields CASSEARASGGSSYEQYF. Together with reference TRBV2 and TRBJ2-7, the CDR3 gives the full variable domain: EPEVTQTPSHQVTQMGQEVILRCVPISNHLYFYWYRQILGQKVEFLVSFYNNEISEKSEIFDDQFSVERPDGSNFTLKIRSTKLEDSAMYFCASSEARASGGSSYEQYFGPGTRLTVT.

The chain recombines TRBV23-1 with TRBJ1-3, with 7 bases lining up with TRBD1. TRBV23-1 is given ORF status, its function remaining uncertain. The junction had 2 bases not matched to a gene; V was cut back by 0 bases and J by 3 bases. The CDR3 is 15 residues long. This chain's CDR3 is CASSQSRTGGNTIYF. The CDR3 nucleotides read TGCGCCAGCAGTCAATCGAGGACAGGTGGAAACACCATATATTTT.

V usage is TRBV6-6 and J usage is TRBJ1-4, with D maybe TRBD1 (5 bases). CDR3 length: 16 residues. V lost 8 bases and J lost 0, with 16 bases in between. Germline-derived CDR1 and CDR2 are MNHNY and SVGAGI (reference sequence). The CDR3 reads CASGRPGRTTNEKLFF. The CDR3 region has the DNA TGTGCCAGCGGGCGGCCAGGGAGGACAACTAATGAAAAACTGTTTTTT.

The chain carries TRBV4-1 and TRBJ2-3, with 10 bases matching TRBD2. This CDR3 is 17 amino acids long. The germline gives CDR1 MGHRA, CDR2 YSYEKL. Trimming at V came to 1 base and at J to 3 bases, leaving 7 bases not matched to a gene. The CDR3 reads CASSQGGPSGGTDTQYF. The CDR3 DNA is TGCGCCAGCAGCCAAGGGGGACCTAGCGGGGGTACAGATACGCAGTATTTT.

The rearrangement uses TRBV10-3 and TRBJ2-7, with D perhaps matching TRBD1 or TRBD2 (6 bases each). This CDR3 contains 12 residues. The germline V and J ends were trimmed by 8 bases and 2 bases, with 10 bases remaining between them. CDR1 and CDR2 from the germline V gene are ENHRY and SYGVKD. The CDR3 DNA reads TGTGCCATCGCGGGGACACCCTACGAGCAGTACTTC. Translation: CAIAGTPYEQYF.

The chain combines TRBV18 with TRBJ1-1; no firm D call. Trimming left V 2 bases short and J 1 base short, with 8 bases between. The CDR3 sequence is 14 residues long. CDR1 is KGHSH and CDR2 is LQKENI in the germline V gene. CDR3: CASSPNSRNTEAFF. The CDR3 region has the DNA TGTGCCAGCTCACCAAACAGCCGGAACACTGAAGCTTTCTTT.